This entry is about one TCR beta chain. The V and J ends lost 2 bases and 3 bases, in that order; junction bases with no gene match: 11. The CDR3 spans 17 residues. Germline lookup yields CDR1 MNHEY and CDR2 SVGEGT. Some clones are missing from TCRdb's copy, which holds only in-frame ones; the method was immunoSEQ multiplex PCR. The profile shows more than 95,000 clones, about 85% of them singletons. These data originate in a study of blood T cell repertoires in COVID-19. Sample: peripheral blood. This clonotype was obtained from a man aged 45-60 years with acute or convalescent COVID-19. The chain employs TRBV6-2 or TRBV6-3 and TRBJ1-1, with 8 bases lining up with TRBD1. The CDR3 loop reads CASSYQGQGLVDTEAFF. CDR3 nucleotide sequence: TGTGCCAGCAGTTACCAAGGACAGGGATTAGTTGACACTGAAGCTTTCTTT.